Following are 25 T cell receptor beta chains from one sample sequenced in a study of blood T cell repertoires in COVID-19. Method: immunoSEQ multiplex PCR; TCRdb's copy keeps in-frame clones and lacks some. This sample has approximately 350,000 clones, with 70% to 90% found just once. The sample comprised peripheral blood. These receptors all come from a woman in her sixties or seventies with COVID-19, enrolled during active disease.

The chain recombines TRBV5-6 with TRBJ2-7; D is possibly TRBD1 (6 bases). Germline-derived CDR1 and CDR2 are SGHDT and YYEEEE. The CDR3 covers 14 residues. The V end was cut by 4 bases, the J end by 0 bases, with 11 bases between. The CDR3: CASSQTGSSYEQYF. The CDR3 bases are TGTGCCAGCAGCCAGACAGGTTCCTCCTACGAGCAGTACTTC.

V and J are TRBV5-6 and TRBJ1-4; D gene ambiguous. Germline CDR1 and CDR2: SGHDT and YYEEEE. Trimming stripped 0 bases from V and 0 bases from J, with 9 bases between. The length of the CDR3 is 16 residues. In DNA, the CDR3 is TGTGCCAGCAGCTTGGCTCGAGGTGCAACTAATGAAAAACTGTTTTTT. Its protein product is CASSLARGATNEKLFF.

The V call is TRBV11-2, the J call TRBJ2-1; weak D call: TRBD1 (5 bases). V was cut by 1 base and J by 2 bases, with 6 bases left in between. The CDR3 runs 14 residues. CDR1 is SGHAT and CDR2 is FQNNGV in the germline V gene. The CDR3 reads CASSLVQAYNEQFF. DNA of the CDR3: TGTGCCAGCAGCTTAGTACAGGCCTACAATGAGCAGTTCTTC.

The J gene is TRBJ1-2, the V gene TRBV11-2, with D hard to call. Trimming stripped 1 base from V and 2 bases from J, with 17 bases between. Germline loops: CDR1 SGHAT, CDR2 FQNNGV. This CDR3 is built from 17 residues. For the CDR3, the DNA is TGTGCCAGCAGCTTAGCCGGCAGGCAAGATAAAAACTATGGCTACACCTTC. It yields the protein CASSLAGRQDKNYGYTF.

Written as DNA, the CDR3 is TGTGCCAGCAGCCCCGAGTATGTCTATGGCTACACCTTC. The encoded protein is CASSPEYVYGYTF. The chain links TRBV7-9 to TRBJ1-2; unclear D gene. Per germline, CDR1 SEHNR and CDR2 FQNEAQ (reference sequence). The CDR3 loop spans 13 amino acids. Trimming removed 5 bases from V and 4 bases from J, with 11 bases in between.

The chain joins TRBV5-8 to TRBJ2-2, with TRBD2 as a possible D gene (6 bases). The V gene lost 1 base and the J gene lost 5 bases, with 9 bases spanning the gap. This CDR3 comprises 14 residues. Germline assignment: CDR1 SGHTS and CDR2 YDEGEE. The CDR3 here is CASSLLEGTGELFF. CDR3 bases: TGTGCCAGCAGCTTGTTGGAGGGGACCGGGGAGCTGTTTTTT.

The chain is built from TRBV19 and TRBJ1-2; no firm D call. There are 17 residues in the CDR3. V was cut by 4 bases and J by 8 bases, with 26 bases left in between. Germline V gene lookup returns CDR1 LNHDA and CDR2 SQIVND (reference sequence). CDR3 sequence: CASSTTPGYGEFKGYTF. The CDR3 bases are TGTGCCAGTAGTACCACCCCCGGGTACGGAGAGTTCAAAGGCTACACCTTC. Filled out from reference TRBV19 and TRBJ1-2, the complete variable domain reads DGGITQSPKYLFRKEGQNVTLSCEQNLNHDAMYWYRQDPGQGLRLIYYSQIVNDFQKGDIAEGYSVSREKKESFPLTVTSAQKNPTAFYLCASSTTPGYGEFKGYTFGSGTRLTVV.

This clone was seen more than once but under ten times. Other DNA sequences within the sample encode an identical CDR3. V gene TRBV29-1 combines with J gene TRBJ1-3; 7 positions agree with TRBD1. The CDR3 is made up of 12 amino acids. Germline values: CDR1 SQVTM, CDR2 ANQGSEA. V lost 6 bases, J lost 3 bases, and 2 bases stayed unmatched. The CDR3 region has the DNA TGCAGCGTACGACAGGGTGGAAACACCATATATTTT. Residues: CSVRQGGNTIYF.

The chain has TRBV6-5 and TRBJ2-4; D is ambiguous. The CDR3 sequence is 14 residues long. Germline assignment: CDR1 MNHEY and CDR2 SVGAGI. The V gene lost 2 bases and the J gene lost 10 bases, with 15 bases spanning the gap. As DNA, the CDR3 is TGTGCCAGCAGTTACGGGCCTTTCCAAAGGATTCAGTACTTC. The encoded protein is CASSYGPFQRIQYF.

The chain recombines TRBV6-2 or TRBV6-3 with TRBJ2-6; a possible D gene is TRBD1 (5 bases). The germline V and J ends were trimmed by 4 bases and 5 bases, with 12 bases remaining between them. The CDR3 runs 15 residues. Germline V gives CDR1 MNHEY, CDR2 SVGEGT. This CDR3 is CASSSKSGRANVLTF. For the CDR3, the DNA is TGTGCCAGCAGTTCTAAGTCAGGGCGGGCCAACGTCCTGACTTTC.

The chain joins TRBV18 to TRBJ1-2, with 7 bases lining up with TRBD1. J gave up 2 bases and V 6 bases, and 6 bases lay outside the gene matches. The germline V gene encodes CDR1 KGHSH and CDR2 LQKENI. The CDR3 has 14 amino acids. The CDR3 bases are TGTGCCAGCTCGCCGGACAGGTCCAACTATGGCTACACCTTC. It is translated as CASSPDRSNYGYTF.

V gene TRBV27 combines with J gene TRBJ2-3, with D possibly being TRBD2 (6 bases). Looked up from germline, CDR1 is MNHEY and CDR2 is SMNVEV (reference sequence). V shed 2 bases and J shed 3 bases, with 9 bases lying between them. This CDR3 is built from 14 residues. The CDR3 coding sequence is TGTGCCAGCAGTTTAGGCGGGACGACAGATACGCAGTATTTT. It is translated as CASSLGGTTDTQYF.

The chain couples TRBV5-1 to TRBJ2-5; 7 nucleotides agree with TRBD2. The CDR3 is 14 residues long. Losses at the gene ends were 6 bases for V and 5 bases for J; bases not matched to a gene: 10. Germline values: CDR1 SGHRS, CDR2 YFSETQ. The CDR3 protein is CASTNLGGVETQYF. As DNA, the CDR3 is TGCGCCAGCACTAACCTGGGGGGGGTTGAGACCCAGTACTTC.

The gene calls are TRBV11-3 and TRBJ2-1; D may be TRBD2 (5 bases). The germline gives CDR1 SGHNT, CDR2 YENEEA. The CDR3 loop spans 13 amino acids. Trimming left V 3 bases short and J 4 bases short, with 7 bases between. The CDR3 DNA sequence: TGTGCCAGCAGCTTGGAGGATTACAATGAGCAGTTCTTC. Translation: CASSLEDYNEQFF.

CDR3 loop: CASSWTGDPYEQYF. The CDR3 coding sequence is TGTGCCAGCAGTTGGACAGGGGACCCCTACGAGCAGTACTTC. The chain recombines TRBV3-1 (or the pseudogene TRBV3-2) with TRBJ2-7; 9 nucleotides align to TRBD1. Unmatched junction bases numbered 5, after V lost 6 bases and J lost 2 bases. This CDR3 contains 14 residues. The germline CDR1 and CDR2 sequences are LGHDT and YNNKEL (reference sequence).

The V gene is TRBV7-3, the J gene TRBJ2-3; D is unclear. V was shortened by 5 bases and J by 4 bases, with 19 bases between the two germline ends. Germline V gives CDR1 SGHTA, CDR2 FQGTGA. The CDR3 totals 16 residues. CDR3 residues: CASSPDGSVWSDTQYF. CDR3 DNA: TGTGCCAGCAGCCCCGACGGAAGCGTTTGGTCAGATACGCAGTATTTT.

The chain joins TRBV2 to TRBJ2-3, with D perhaps TRBD2 (5 bases). Trimming cost V 5 bases and J 4 bases, with 13 bases left between them. The CDR3 consists of 14 residues. Germline V gene data show CDR1 as SNHLY and CDR2 as FYNNEI. For the CDR3, the DNA is TGTGCCAGCAGTCGTGAGGCTAGCCCAGATACGCAGTATTTT. Translation gives CASSREASPDTQYF.

J is TRBJ1-4 and V is TRBV5-1, with a weak D call TRBD1 (6 bases). The V end was cut by 4 bases, the J end by 5 bases, with 12 bases between. Germline assignment: CDR1 SGHRS and CDR2 YFSETQ. This CDR3 has 14 residues. CDR3 sequence: CASSVDRRNEKLFF. The CDR3 nucleotides are TGCGCCAGCAGCGTGGACAGACGAAATGAAAAACTGTTTTTT.

The J gene is TRBJ1-1, the V gene TRBV4-3; D remains ambiguous. CDR1 LGHNA and CDR2 YSLEER come from the germline V gene. This CDR3 is built from 16 residues. The germline V and J ends were trimmed by 4 bases and 1 base, with 16 bases remaining between them. CDR3 protein: CASSRSLGQENTEAFF. CDR3 nucleotide sequence: TGCGCCAGCAGCCGAAGTTTGGGTCAGGAGAACACTGAAGCTTTCTTT.

The V gene is TRBV12-3 or TRBV12-4, the J gene TRBJ1-4; 7 nucleotides align to TRBD1. The CDR3 covers 13 residues. The junction had 12 bases not matched to a gene; V was cut back by 8 bases and J by 12 bases. The CDR3 sequence is CASRIQDREELFF. Written as DNA, the CDR3 is TGTGCCAGCCGAATCCAAGACAGGGAGGAACTGTTTTTT.

In this sample, this clone turned up once. The rearrangement uses TRBV11-3 and TRBJ2-1; 7 nucleotides agree with TRBD2. The CDR3 consists of 16 residues. Germline-derived CDR1 and CDR2 are SGHNT and YENEEA. V lost 4 bases and J lost 7; bases outside the gene matches: 13. The CDR3 loop reads CASSSLRAGGGNEQFF. CDR3 DNA: TGTGCCAGCAGCTCCCTGCGAGCTGGCGGGGGTAATGAGCAGTTCTTC.

The chain couples TRBV5-4 to TRBJ2-4; 9 positions agree with TRBD1. CDR3 length: 17 residues. CDR1 SGHNT and CDR2 YYREEE come from the germline V gene (reference sequence). Trimming cost V 3 bases and J 3 bases; bases outside gene matches: 10. The CDR3 region is CASSSSGQGHGKNIQYF. CDR3 sequence (DNA): TGTGCCAGCAGCTCTTCCGGACAGGGGCATGGCAAAAACATTCAGTACTTC.

This chain links TRBV7-6 with TRBJ2-3; D possibly corresponds to TRBD2 (5 bases). This CDR3 has 13 amino acids. Trimming shortened V by 4 bases and J by 6 bases, and 11 bases separated the two germline ends. Germline V lookup: CDR1 SGHVS, CDR2 FNYEAQ. The DNA of the CDR3 is TGTGCCAGCAGCTCAGAGCGGTGGGATACGCAGTATTTT. Translated: CASSSERWDTQYF.

The chain combines TRBV4-2 with TRBJ1-1; D remains unclear. Germline CDR1 and CDR2: LGHNA and YNFKEQ. The germline V and J ends were trimmed by 3 bases and 0 bases, with 11 bases remaining between them. The CDR3 spans 15 residues. CDR3 sequence: CASSHRGQLNTEAFF. In DNA form, the CDR3 reads TGTGCCAGCAGCCATAGAGGCCAGCTGAACACTGAAGCTTTCTTT.

This CDR3 reads CASSYSFSGVSEKLFF. The CDR3 DNA follows: TGTGCCAGCAGTTACTCATTTTCGGGGGTCAGTGAAAAACTGTTTTTT. V usage is TRBV6-5 and J usage is TRBJ1-4, with a weak D call TRBD1 (5 bases). Deletions cut 0 bases from V and 7 bases from J, with 15 bases between. Germline CDR1 and CDR2: MNHEY and SVGAGI. This CDR3 is 16 amino acids long.